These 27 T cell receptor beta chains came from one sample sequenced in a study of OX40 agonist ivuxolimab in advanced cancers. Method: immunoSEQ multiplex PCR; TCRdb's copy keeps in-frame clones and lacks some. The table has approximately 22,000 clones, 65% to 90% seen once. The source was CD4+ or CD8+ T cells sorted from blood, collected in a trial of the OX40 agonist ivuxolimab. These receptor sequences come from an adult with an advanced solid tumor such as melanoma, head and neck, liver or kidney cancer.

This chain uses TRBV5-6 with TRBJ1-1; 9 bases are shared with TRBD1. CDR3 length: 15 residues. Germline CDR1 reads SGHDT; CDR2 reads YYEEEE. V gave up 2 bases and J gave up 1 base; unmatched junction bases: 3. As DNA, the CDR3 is TGTGCCAGCAGCTTCGACAGGGGGAAGAACACTGAAGCTTTCTTT. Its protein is CASSFDRGKNTEAFF.

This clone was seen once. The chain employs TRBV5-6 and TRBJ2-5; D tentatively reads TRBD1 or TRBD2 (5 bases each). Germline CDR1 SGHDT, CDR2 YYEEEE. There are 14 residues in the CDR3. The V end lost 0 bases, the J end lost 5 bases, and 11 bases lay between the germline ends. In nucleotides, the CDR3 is TGTGCCAGCAGCTTGGCTTCGGGGCCGGAGACCCAGTACTTC. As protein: CASSLASGPETQYF.

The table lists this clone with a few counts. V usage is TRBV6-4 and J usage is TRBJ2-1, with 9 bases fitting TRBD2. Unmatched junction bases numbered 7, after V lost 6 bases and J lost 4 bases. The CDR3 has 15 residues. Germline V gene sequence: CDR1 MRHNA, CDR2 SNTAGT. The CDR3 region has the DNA TGTGCCAGCAGCTATGTTAGCGGGAGTTACAATGAGCAGTTCTTC. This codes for CASSYVSGSYNEQFF.

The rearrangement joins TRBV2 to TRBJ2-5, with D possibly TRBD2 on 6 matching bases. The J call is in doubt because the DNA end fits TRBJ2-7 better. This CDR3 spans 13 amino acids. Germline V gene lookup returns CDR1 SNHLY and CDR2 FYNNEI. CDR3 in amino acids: CASSAPGAYEQYF. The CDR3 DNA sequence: TGTGCCAGCAGTGCCCCGGGGGCCTACGAGCAGTACTTC.

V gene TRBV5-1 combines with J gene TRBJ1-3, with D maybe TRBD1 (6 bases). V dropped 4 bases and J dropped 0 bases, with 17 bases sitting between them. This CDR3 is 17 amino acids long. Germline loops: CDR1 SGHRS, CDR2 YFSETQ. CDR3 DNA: TGCGCCAGCAGCGGCGGGACATCCGTCCTCTCTGGAAACACCATATATTTT. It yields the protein CASSGGTSVLSGNTIYF.

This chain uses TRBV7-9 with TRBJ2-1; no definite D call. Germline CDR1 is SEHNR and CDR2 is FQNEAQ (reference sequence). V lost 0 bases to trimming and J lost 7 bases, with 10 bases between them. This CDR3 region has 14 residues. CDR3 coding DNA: TGTGCCAGCAGCTTAGCCTCTGGGGTTAATGAGCAGTTCTTC. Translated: CASSLASGVNEQFF.

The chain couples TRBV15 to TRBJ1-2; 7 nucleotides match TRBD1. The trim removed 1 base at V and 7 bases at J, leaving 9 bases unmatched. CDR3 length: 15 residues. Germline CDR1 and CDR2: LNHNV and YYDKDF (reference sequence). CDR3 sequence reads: CATSRGAGGSVGYTF. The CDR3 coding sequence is TGTGCCACCAGCAGAGGGGCAGGGGGGTCTGTTGGCTACACCTTC.

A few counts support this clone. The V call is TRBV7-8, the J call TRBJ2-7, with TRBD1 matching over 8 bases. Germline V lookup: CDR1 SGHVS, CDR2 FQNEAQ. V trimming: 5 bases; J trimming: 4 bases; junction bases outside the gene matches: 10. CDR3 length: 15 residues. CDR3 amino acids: CASSATGTGLYEQYF. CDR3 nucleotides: TGTGCCAGCAGCGCAACCGGGACAGGACTTTACGAGCAGTACTTC.

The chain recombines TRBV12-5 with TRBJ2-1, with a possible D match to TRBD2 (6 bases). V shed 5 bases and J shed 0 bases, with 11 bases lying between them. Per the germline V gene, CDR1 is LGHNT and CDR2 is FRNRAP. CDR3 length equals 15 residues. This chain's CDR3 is CASGPGLSSYNEQFF. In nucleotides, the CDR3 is TGTGCTAGTGGTCCGGGACTGAGCTCCTACAATGAGCAGTTCTTC.

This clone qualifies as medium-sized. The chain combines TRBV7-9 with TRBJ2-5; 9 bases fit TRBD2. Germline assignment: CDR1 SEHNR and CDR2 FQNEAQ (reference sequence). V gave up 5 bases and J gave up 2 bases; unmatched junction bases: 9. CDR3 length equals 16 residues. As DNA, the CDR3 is TGTGCCAGCAGCCCAATCGGTCTAGCGGGGCAAGAGACCCAGTACTTC. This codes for CASSPIGLAGQETQYF.

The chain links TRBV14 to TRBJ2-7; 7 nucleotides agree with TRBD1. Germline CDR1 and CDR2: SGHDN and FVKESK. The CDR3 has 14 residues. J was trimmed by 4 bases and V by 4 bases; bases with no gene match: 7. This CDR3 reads CASSLTGPVYEQYF. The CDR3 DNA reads TGTGCCAGCAGCCTGACAGGGCCTGTATACGAGCAGTACTTC.

The CDR3 nucleotides are TGTGCCAGCAGCTTAGAGGGGACTAGCGGACTGCTGAGCTCCTACAATGAGCAGTTCTTC. Protein sequence: CASSLEGTSGLLSSYNEQFF. The chain links TRBV11-2 to TRBJ2-1; 11 nucleotides agree with TRBD2. This CDR3 is 20 amino acids long. Germline V gene data show CDR1 as SGHAT and CDR2 as FQNNGV. The junction had 10 bases not matched to a gene; V was cut back by 0 bases and J by 0 bases.

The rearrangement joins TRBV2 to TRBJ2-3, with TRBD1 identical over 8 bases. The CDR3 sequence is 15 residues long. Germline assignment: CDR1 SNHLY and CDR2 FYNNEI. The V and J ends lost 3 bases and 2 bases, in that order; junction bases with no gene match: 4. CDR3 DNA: TGTGCCAGCAGTGACGGGACAGGACACACAGATACGCAGTATTTT. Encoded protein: CASSDGTGHTDTQYF.

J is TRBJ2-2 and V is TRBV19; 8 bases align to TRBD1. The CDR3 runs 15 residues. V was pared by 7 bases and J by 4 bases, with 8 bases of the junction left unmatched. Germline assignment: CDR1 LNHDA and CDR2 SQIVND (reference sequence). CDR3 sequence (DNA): TGTGCCAGTAACGACAGGGGCTTTTCCACCGGGGAGCTGTTTTTT. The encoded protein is CASNDRGFSTGELFF.

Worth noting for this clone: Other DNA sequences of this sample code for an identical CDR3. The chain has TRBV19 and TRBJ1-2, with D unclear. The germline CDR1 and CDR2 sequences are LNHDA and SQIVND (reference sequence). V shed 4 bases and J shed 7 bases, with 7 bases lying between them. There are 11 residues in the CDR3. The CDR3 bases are TGTGCCAGTAGTAGGGGTTCTGGCTACACCTTC. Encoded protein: CASSRGSGYTF.

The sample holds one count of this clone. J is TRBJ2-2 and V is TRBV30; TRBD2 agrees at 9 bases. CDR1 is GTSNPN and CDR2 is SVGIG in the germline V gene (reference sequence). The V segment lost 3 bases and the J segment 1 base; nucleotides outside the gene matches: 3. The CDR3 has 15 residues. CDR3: CAWSEAGGNTGELFF. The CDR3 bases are TGTGCCTGGAGCGAAGCGGGAGGGAACACCGGGGAGCTGTTTTTT.

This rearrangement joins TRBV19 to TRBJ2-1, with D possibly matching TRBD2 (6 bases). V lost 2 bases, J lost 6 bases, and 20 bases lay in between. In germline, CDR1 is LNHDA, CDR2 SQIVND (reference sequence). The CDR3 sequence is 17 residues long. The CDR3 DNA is TGTGCCAGTAGTATAACTCCGGACTACCAAAACCTCAATGAGCAGTTCTTC. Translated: CASSITPDYQNLNEQFF.

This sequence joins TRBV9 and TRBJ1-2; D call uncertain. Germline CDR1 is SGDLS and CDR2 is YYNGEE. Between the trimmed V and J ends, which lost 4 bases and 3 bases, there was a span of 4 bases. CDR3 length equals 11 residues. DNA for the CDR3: TGTGCCAGCAGCAAAGACTATGGCTACACCTTC. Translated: CASSKDYGYTF.

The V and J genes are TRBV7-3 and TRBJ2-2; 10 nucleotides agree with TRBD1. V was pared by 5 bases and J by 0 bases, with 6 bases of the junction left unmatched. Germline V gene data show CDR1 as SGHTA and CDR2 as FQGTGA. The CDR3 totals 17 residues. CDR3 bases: TGTGCCAGCAGCCCGACAGGGGGCCCCTCGAACACCGGGGAGCTGTTTTTT. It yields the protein CASSPTGGPSNTGELFF.

CDR3 sequence (DNA): TGTGCCAGCAGCCAAGATAAGGGGGGAGGCACAGATACGCAGTATTTT. Translating gives CASSQDKGGGTDTQYF. This chain connects TRBV4-2 to TRBJ2-3; D is perhaps TRBD1 or TRBD2 (6 bases each). Deletions cut 0 bases from V and 1 base from J, with 11 bases between. This CDR3 spans 16 amino acids. CDR1 is LGHNA, CDR2 YNFKEQ, per germline.

The CDR3, as DNA: TGCAGCGTTGCCGACAGCGGGACTAGCGACGAGCAGTACTTC. Translated: CSVADSGTSDEQYF. The chain has TRBV29-1 and TRBJ2-7; the match to TRBD2 covers 10 bases. From germline, CDR1 is SQVTM and CDR2 ANQGSEA. J gave up 5 bases and V 4 bases, and 8 bases lay outside the gene matches. CDR3 length equals 14 residues.

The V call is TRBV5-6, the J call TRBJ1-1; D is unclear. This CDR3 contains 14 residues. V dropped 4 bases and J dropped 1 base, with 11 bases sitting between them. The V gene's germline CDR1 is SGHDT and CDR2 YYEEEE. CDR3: CASSLGVPNTEAFF. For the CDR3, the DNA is TGTGCCAGCAGCCTCGGGGTCCCGAACACTGAAGCTTTCTTT. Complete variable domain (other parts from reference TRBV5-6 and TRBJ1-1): DAGVTQSPTHLIKTRGQQVTLRCSPKSGHDTVSWYQQALGQGPQFIFQYYEEEERQRGNFPDRFSGHQFPNYSSELNVNALLLGDSALYLCASSLGVPNTEAFFGQGTRLTVV.

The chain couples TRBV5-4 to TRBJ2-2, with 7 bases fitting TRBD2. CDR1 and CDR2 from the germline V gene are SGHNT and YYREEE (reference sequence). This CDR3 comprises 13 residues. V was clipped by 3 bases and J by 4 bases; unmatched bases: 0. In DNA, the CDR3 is TGTGCCAGCAGCTGGGGGGGCACCGGGGAGCTGTTTTTT. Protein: CASSWGGTGELFF. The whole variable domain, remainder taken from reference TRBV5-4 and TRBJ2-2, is ETGVTQSPTHLIKTRGQQVTLRCSSQSGHNTVSWYQQALGQGPQFIFQYYREEENGRGNFPPRFSGLQFPNYSSELNVNALELDDSALYLCASSWGGTGELFFGEGSRLTVL.

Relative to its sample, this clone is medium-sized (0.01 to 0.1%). In DNA form, the CDR3 reads TGTGCCAGCAGCGTAGGGACAGGGGGTGAAGGTGGTGGCTACACCTTC. This codes for CASSVGTGGEGGGYTF. The rearrangement uses TRBV9 and TRBJ1-2, with TRBD1 matching over 10 bases. With 0 bases clipped from V and 7 bases from J, the junction kept 9 bases outside the gene matches. CDR1 and CDR2 from the germline V gene are SGDLS and YYNGEE. The CDR3 is 16 residues long.

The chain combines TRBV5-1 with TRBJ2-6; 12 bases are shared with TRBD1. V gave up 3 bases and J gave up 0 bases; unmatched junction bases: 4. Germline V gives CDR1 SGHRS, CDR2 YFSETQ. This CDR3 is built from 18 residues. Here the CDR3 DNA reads TGCGCCAGCAGCTACGGGACAGGGGGCCCCTCTGGGGCCAACGTCCTGACTTTC. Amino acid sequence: CASSYGTGGPSGANVLTF.

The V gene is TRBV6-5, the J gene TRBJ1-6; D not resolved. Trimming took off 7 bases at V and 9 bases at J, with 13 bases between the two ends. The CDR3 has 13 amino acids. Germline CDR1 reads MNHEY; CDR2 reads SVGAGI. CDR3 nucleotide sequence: TGTGCCAGCAAACCGGCGACACCTTCACCCCTCCACTTT. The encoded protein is CASKPATPSPLHF.

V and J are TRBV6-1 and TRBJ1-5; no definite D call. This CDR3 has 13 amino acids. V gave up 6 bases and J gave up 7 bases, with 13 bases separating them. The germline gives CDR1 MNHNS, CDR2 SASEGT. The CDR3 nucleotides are TGTGCCAGCAGGTTGTCCTATTCCCAGCCCCAGCATTTT. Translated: CASRLSYSQPQHF.